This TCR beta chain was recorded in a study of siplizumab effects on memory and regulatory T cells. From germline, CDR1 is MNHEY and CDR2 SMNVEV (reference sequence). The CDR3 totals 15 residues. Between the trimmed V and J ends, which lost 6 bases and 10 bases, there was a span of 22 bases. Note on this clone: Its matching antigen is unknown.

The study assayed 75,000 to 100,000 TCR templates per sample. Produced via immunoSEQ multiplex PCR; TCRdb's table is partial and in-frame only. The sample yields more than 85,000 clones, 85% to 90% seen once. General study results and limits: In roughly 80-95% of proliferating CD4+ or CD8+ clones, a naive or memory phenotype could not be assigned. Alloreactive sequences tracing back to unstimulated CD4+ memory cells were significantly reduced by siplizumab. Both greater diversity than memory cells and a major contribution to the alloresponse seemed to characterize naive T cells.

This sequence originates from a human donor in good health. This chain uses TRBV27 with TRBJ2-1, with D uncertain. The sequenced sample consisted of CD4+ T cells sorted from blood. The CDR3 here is CASRPLGANFWEQFF. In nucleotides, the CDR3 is TGTGCCAGCAGACCCCTAGGAGCGAATTTTTGGGAGCAGTTCTTC.